A selection of T cell receptor beta chains follows, all from one sample in a study of technical replicates of blood from several donors. Sequenced by immunoSEQ multiplex PCR; TCRdb stores in-frame clones only, minus some. The table lists tens of thousands of clones, 93% of them singletons, with less than 0.3% in the top ten. Input material: T cells isolated from PBMCs. The receptor set was obtained from a human donor in good health. Each CDR3 is given with its conserved first and last residue. The D gene is left open where the match is weak. The size field is filled for only some rows; it gives once, few, many or a size class.

V: TRBV7-9; size: NA; D: NA; J: TRBJ2-7; DNA: TGTGCCAGCAGCCCCGGGACTGAGTCCTACGAGCAGTACTTC; CDR3: CASSPGTESYEQYF
V: TRBV11-2; size: once; D: NA; J: TRBJ2-1; DNA: TGTGCCAGCAGCTTAGATGGGGGGTGGCCCTACAATGAGCAGTTCTTC; CDR3: CASSLDGGWPYNEQFF
V: TRBV5-1; size: NA; D: TRBD2; J: TRBJ2-5; DNA: TGCGCCAGCAGCTTGAACCTCATGGCCAGCGGGAGGGCCGAGACCCAGTACTTC; CDR3: CASSLNLMASGRAETQYF
V: TRBV5-1; size: NA; D: NA; J: TRBJ1-4; DNA: TGCGCCAGCAGCTTGGTGTACAGCCTCGCAACTAATGAAAAACTGTTTTTT; CDR3: CASSLVYSLATNEKLFF
V: TRBV6-5; size: NA; D: NA; J: TRBJ1-1; DNA: TGTGCCAGCAGATTAAACAGTTGGATGAACACTGAAGCTTTCTTT; CDR3: CASRLNSWMNTEAFF
V: TRBV18; size: NA; D: NA; J: TRBJ1-2; DNA: TGTGCCAGCTCACCTTACCCCTCCGGTGATGGCTACACCTTC; CDR3: CASSPYPSGDGYTF
V: TRBV6-5; size: NA; D: NA; J: TRBJ1-2; DNA: TGTGCCAGCAGTTACTCCTTTGTGGGAGTCTATGGCTACACCTTC; CDR3: CASSYSFVGVYGYTF
V: TRBV6-1; size: NA; D: TRBD2; J: TRBJ2-3; DNA: TGTGCCAGCAGTGAATTAGGGAGCGGGAGGGGCACAGATACGCAGTATTTT; CDR3: CASSELGSGRGTDTQYF
V: TRBV6-5; size: once; D: TRBD1; J: TRBJ2-2; DNA: TGTGCCAGCAGTAGAGACAGGGGGAGCGTGGCGATGTTTTTT; CDR3: CASSRDRGSVAMFF
V: TRBV5-1; size: NA; D: NA; J: TRBJ2-7; DNA: TGCGCCAGCAGCTTGTACAACCACGAGCAGTACTTC; CDR3: CASSLYNHEQYF